This T cell receptor (beta chain) was documented in a study of blood T cell repertoires in COVID-19. Study in general: COVID-19 samples, acute and convalescent, were from the United States, Italy and Spain.

Per the germline V gene, CDR1 is SGHTA and CDR2 is FQGNSA. The CDR3 has 16 residues. The V gene end was trimmed by 4 bases and the J gene end by 7 bases; junction bases not matched to a gene: 15. TCRdb's table, derived via immunoSEQ multiplex PCR, lists solely in-frame clones and lacks some. The sample has approximately 160,000 clones, about 86% seen once. The sequence came from a man aged 50 to 60 with active or convalescent COVID-19. Material: peripheral blood. The chain links TRBV7-2 to TRBJ1-2, with 7 bases lining up with TRBD1. The CDR3 DNA reads TGTGCCAGCAGCTCAAAACCCACGACAGGGTTGGCTGGCTACACCTTC. The encoded protein is CASSSKPTTGLAGYTF.